A single sample is the source of the 10 T cell receptor beta chains below, sequenced in a study of T-cell reconstitution after alpha-beta-depleted transplantation in children. Preparation of the TCRbeta library used unique molecular identifiers. In TCRdb, the PCR reads were re-called with MiXCR into one record per CDR3 protein. This sample has over 150,000 distinct CDR3 sequences, with around 7% found just once. This specimen was PBMCs from the stem cell graft donor, taken from the stem cell graft. The source of these receptors is a human donor who donated a stem cell graft to a child with Wiskott-Aldrich syndrome.

This clonotype was recorded at least ten times. This rearrangement joins TRBV7-2 to TRBJ2-1; D unclear. V was pared by 0 bases and J by 3 bases, with 9 bases between. The CDR3 is 15 amino acids. Germline CDR1 reads SGHTA; CDR2 reads FQGNSA. The CDR3 region has the DNA TGTGCCAGCAGCTTAGCCCCTAGGAACTACAATGAGCAGTTCTTC. Its translation is CASSLAPRNYNEQFF.

This clonotype showed up many times. The chain has TRBV7-2 and TRBJ2-7; maybe TRBD1 (6 bases). Trimming removed 1 base from V and 6 bases from J, with 13 bases in between. Germline assignment: CDR1 SGHTA and CDR2 FQGNSA. The CDR3 runs to 14 residues. The DNA of the CDR3 is TGTGCCAGCAGCTTAGAACAGGGCCGCTCCGAGCAGTACTTC. Protein sequence: CASSLEQGRSEQYF.

This clonotype was found many times. The rearrangement links TRBV12-3 or TRBV12-4 to TRBJ2-7; TRBD1 might be the D (6 bases). The CDR3 runs 13 residues. Trimming shortened V by 5 bases and J by 2 bases, and 10 bases separated the two germline ends. CDR3 DNA sequence: TGTGCCAGCAGTGACGACAGGCCCTACGAGCAGTACTTC. It specifies CASSDDRPYEQYF.

This clonotype was seen ten or more times. V usage is TRBV20-1 and J usage is TRBJ2-3; TRBD1 might be the D (6 bases). In germline, CDR1 is DFQATT, CDR2 SNEGSKA (reference sequence). The length of the CDR3 is 14 residues. Trimming shortened V by 0 bases and J by 4 bases, and 11 bases separated the two germline ends. CDR3 residues: CSARDGRGADTQYF. DNA of the CDR3: TGCAGTGCTAGAGATGGCAGGGGAGCAGATACGCAGTATTTT.

This clonotype was observed once. The genes are TRBV30 and TRBJ1-5; 10 bases agree with TRBD1. This CDR3 spans 15 amino acids. Unmatched junction bases numbered 2, after V lost 1 base and J lost 2 bases. In germline, CDR1 is GTSNPN, CDR2 SVGIG (reference sequence). CDR3 loop: CAWSAGQGGNQPQHF. For the CDR3, the DNA is TGTGCCTGGAGTGCAGGACAGGGGGGCAATCAGCCCCAGCATTTT. Filled out from reference TRBV30 and TRBJ1-5, the complete variable domain reads SQTIHQWPATLVQPVGSPLSLECTVEGTSNPNLYWYRQAAGRGLQLLFYSVGIGQISSEVPQNLSASRPQDRQFILSSKKLLLSDSGFYLCAWSAGQGGNQPQHFGDGTRLSIL.

The V call is TRBV5-1, the J call TRBJ2-1, with a weak D call TRBD2 (6 bases). The germline gives CDR1 SGHRS, CDR2 YFSETQ. The V end lost 2 bases, the J end lost 4 bases, and 13 bases lay between the germline ends. The length of the CDR3 is 15 residues. The CDR3 nucleotides are TGCGCCAGCAGCTTACTAGCCGGGGCATACAATGAGCAGTTCTTC. This translates into CASSLLAGAYNEQFF.

For this clonotype: This may come from a read error, since a much larger clone is one base off. V usage is TRBV13 and J usage is TRBJ2-1; D may be TRBD1 or TRBD2 (6 bases each). This CDR3 has 14 amino acids. From germline, CDR1 is PRHDT and CDR2 FYEKMQ (reference sequence). This chain's CDR3 is CASSRPGGHNELFF. The CDR3 nucleotides read TGTGCCAGCAGCCGACCCGGGGGACACAATGAGCTGTTCTTC.

In this sample, this clonotype turned up many times. The chain couples TRBV5-1 to TRBJ2-7; D remains ambiguous. V gave up 3 bases and J gave up 0 bases, with 22 bases separating them. The CDR3 is made up of 18 amino acids. Germline values: CDR1 SGHRS, CDR2 YFSETQ. The CDR3 here is CASSSLPATTLPSYEQYF. The CDR3 DNA reads TGCGCCAGCAGCTCCCTACCCGCGACGACCCTCCCCTCCTACGAGCAGTACTTC.

This clonotype was seen many times. The chain has TRBV5-1 and TRBJ2-3; TRBD1 might be the D (5 bases). Per germline, CDR1 SGHRS and CDR2 YFSETQ. This CDR3 has 14 amino acids. Trimming took 3 bases from V and 4 from J, leaving 12 bases between them. The CDR3 loop is CASSSRQIPDTQYF. The CDR3 DNA follows: TGCGCCAGCAGCTCGCGACAGATCCCAGATACGCAGTATTTT. The whole variable domain, filled in from reference TRBV5-1 and TRBJ2-3, reads KAGVTQTPRYLIKTRGQQVTLSCSPISGHRSVSWYQQTPGQGLQFLFEYFSETQRNKGNFPGRFSGRQFSNSRSEMNVSTLELGDSALYLCASSSRQIPDTQYFGPGTRLTVL.

The table lists this clonotype with many counts. The V call is TRBV6-4, the J call TRBJ2-2, with no clear D. The CDR3 runs 14 residues. V was shortened by 8 bases and J by 4 bases, with 14 bases between the two germline ends. Germline V gene lookup returns CDR1 MRHNA and CDR2 SNTAGT. Here the CDR3 reads CASGGVRATGELFF. The DNA for the CDR3 is TGTGCCAGCGGTGGGGTCCGAGCCACCGGGGAGCTGTTTTTT.